The 21 T cell receptor beta chains given below trace back to one sample, sequenced in a study of cytomegalovirus exposure and HLA in healthy donors. Amplification used 60 Vbeta primers and 13 Jbeta primers. Some clones are missing from TCRdb's copy, which holds only in-frame ones; the method was immunoSEQ multiplex PCR. This sample has roughly 100,000 clones, with 78% found just once. Sequenced: PBMCs. All receptors derive from an older woman in good health and CMV-seronegative.

The chain couples TRBV18 to TRBJ2-5; D remains unclear. V was trimmed by 4 bases and J by 5 bases, leaving 5 bases between them. The CDR3 runs to 11 residues. The germline gives CDR1 KGHSH, CDR2 LQKENI. The CDR3 is CASSRSETQYF. The CDR3 bases are TGTGCCAGCTCACGAAGCGAGACCCAGTACTTC.

The chain is built from TRBV7-2 and TRBJ1-4; D gene uncertain. The CDR3 sequence is 15 residues long. Trimming pared 5 bases from V and 9 bases from J, leaving 19 bases between. Per the germline V gene, CDR1 is SGHTA and CDR2 is FQGNSA. The CDR3 sequence is CASSLYSGPYQKLFF. In nucleotides, the CDR3 is TGTGCCAGCAGCCTCTATAGCGGGCCGTATCAAAAACTGTTTTTT.

The rearrangement links TRBV5-4 to TRBJ2-3; 13 bases are a match to TRBD2. The CDR3 spans 17 residues. V lost 4 bases, J lost 0 bases, and 5 bases stayed unmatched. Looked up from germline, CDR1 is SGHNT and CDR2 is YYREEE (reference sequence). The CDR3 loop reads CASSTGLAGASTDTQYF. CDR3 coding DNA: TGTGCCAGCAGCACTGGACTAGCGGGGGCGAGCACAGATACGCAGTATTTT.

The chain uses TRBV6-5 and TRBJ1-1; 7 bases fit TRBD1. The CDR3 length is 13 residues. With 6 bases clipped from V and 2 bases from J, the junction kept 3 bases outside the gene matches. Per germline, CDR1 MNHEY and CDR2 SVGAGI. The CDR3 nucleotides are TGTGCCAGCAGAAGACAGGGTAACACTGAAGCTTTCTTT. This translates into CASRRQGNTEAFF.

This clone was seen a few times. This chain connects TRBV30 to TRBJ2-5; TRBD1 matches 7 bases. The J call may be incorrect, as the DNA end agrees better with TRBJ2-7. CDR1 GTSNPN and CDR2 SVGIG come from the germline V gene (reference sequence). The CDR3 has 14 amino acids. The CDR3 region has the DNA TGTGCCTGGAGGCATGGACAGGCAACCTACGAGCAGTACTTC. This sequence encodes CAWRHGQATYEQYF.

This chain joins TRBV5-4 and TRBJ2-3; maybe TRBD2 (6 bases). Trimming removed 5 bases from V and 4 bases from J, with 14 bases in between. The CDR3 extends over 14 amino acids. Germline V gives CDR1 SGHNT, CDR2 YYREEE (reference sequence). CDR3 amino acids: CASRSDREADTQYF. In nucleotides, the CDR3 is TGTGCCAGCAGATCGGATAGGGAGGCAGATACGCAGTATTTT.

This chain uses TRBV5-4 with TRBJ2-5, with TRBD1 matching over 8 bases. This CDR3 region has 16 residues. CDR1 is SGHNT and CDR2 is YYREEE in the germline V gene (reference sequence). Trimming cost V 3 bases and J 4 bases; bases outside gene matches: 11. The CDR3 loop is CASSSKPQGAGETQYF. Written as DNA, the CDR3 is TGTGCCAGCAGCTCGAAACCCCAGGGGGCGGGAGAGACCCAGTACTTC. The whole variable domain, remainder taken from reference TRBV5-4 and TRBJ2-5, is ETGVTQSPTHLIKTRGQQVTLRCSSQSGHNTVSWYQQALGQGPQFIFQYYREEENGRGNFPPRFSGLQFPNYSSELNVNALELDDSALYLCASSSKPQGAGETQYFGPGTRLLVL.

The V and J genes are TRBV6-5 and TRBJ1-5; D gene uncertain. CDR3 length: 13 amino acids. Per the germline V gene, CDR1 is MNHEY and CDR2 is SVGAGI. The V gene lost 10 bases and the J gene lost 2 bases, with 12 bases spanning the gap. The CDR3 is CATGRVGNQPQHF. CDR3 coding DNA: TGTGCCACCGGCCGGGTCGGCAATCAGCCCCAGCATTTT.

This rearrangement joins TRBV2 to TRBJ1-2, with 11 bases aligning to TRBD1. The CDR3 totals 14 residues. The germline CDR1 and CDR2 sequences are SNHLY and FYNNEI. The V segment lost 7 bases and the J segment 3 bases; nucleotides outside the gene matches: 4. CDR3 in amino acids: CASTGQGEDYGYTF. The CDR3 bases are TGTGCCAGCACGGGACAGGGGGAGGACTATGGCTACACCTTC.

The table lists this clone with a few counts. V is TRBV6-1 and J is TRBJ2-5; TRBD1 is a possible D gene (5 bases). CDR1 MNHNS and CDR2 SASEGT come from the germline V gene. The V end was cut by 5 bases, the J end by 7 bases, with 8 bases between. This CDR3 comprises 11 residues. The CDR3 DNA follows: TGTGCCAGCAGTCCCCAGGGGACCCAGTACTTC. Protein sequence: CASSPQGTQYF.

V usage is TRBV29-1 and J usage is TRBJ1-1; D is unresolved. Germline V gene sequence: CDR1 SQVTM, CDR2 ANQGSEA. The CDR3 is made up of 11 amino acids. Trimming stripped 5 bases from V and 6 bases from J, with 10 bases between. The CDR3 coding sequence is TGCAGCGTTCGAGGACTCTCTGAAGCTTTCTTT. It encodes CSVRGLSEAFF.

The chain recombines TRBV6-6 with TRBJ1-5; perhaps TRBD1 as D (5 bases). V was clipped by 8 bases and J by 6 bases, with 14 bases between them. The CDR3 sequence is 13 residues long. Germline V lookup: CDR1 MNHNY, CDR2 SVGAGI (reference sequence). The CDR3 loop is CASGPQGPQPQHF. The DNA for the CDR3 is TGTGCCAGCGGCCCCCAGGGCCCTCAGCCCCAGCATTTT.

This clone was observed a handful of times. This sequence joins TRBV5-1 and TRBJ2-5; 8 nucleotides align to TRBD2. The J segment lost 3 bases and the V segment lost 0 bases, leaving 7 bases of the junction unmatched. CDR3 length: 16 residues. Germline V CDR1 and CDR2: SGHRS, YFSETQ. The CDR3 is CASSLASGGEKETQYF. The CDR3 region has the DNA TGCGCCAGCAGCTTGGCCTCGGGGGGGGAAAAAGAGACCCAGTACTTC.

This clone was observed a few times. CDR3 residues: CASSQRGAKTDTQYF. CDR3 sequence (DNA): TGTGCCAGCAGTCAGCGGGGGGCAAAAACGGATACGCAGTATTTT. This chain uses TRBV6-5 with TRBJ2-3; 9 bases line up with TRBD2. This CDR3 comprises 15 residues. The V segment lost 5 bases and the J segment 6 bases; nucleotides outside the gene matches: 9. Germline lookup yields CDR1 MNHEY and CDR2 SVGAGI.

The CDR3 region has the DNA TGCGCCAGCAGCTTCGACAGGCTGGATGAAAAACTGTTTTTT. Protein sequence: CASSFDRLDEKLFF. The V and J genes are TRBV5-1 and TRBJ1-4; D is possibly TRBD1 (6 bases). The CDR3 totals 14 residues. Germline V gene data show CDR1 as SGHRS and CDR2 as YFSETQ. V was shortened by 2 bases and J by 6 bases, with 11 bases between the two germline ends.

V gene TRBV7-6 combines with J gene TRBJ1-1; 7 nucleotides agree with TRBD1. Germline values: CDR1 SGHVS, CDR2 FNYEAQ. CDR3 length: 15 residues. Trimming took 0 bases from V and 4 from J; bases not matched to a gene: 5. CDR3 sequence reads: CASSLAPTGATEAFF. CDR3 in DNA: TGTGCCAGCAGCTTAGCGCCAACAGGGGCCACTGAAGCTTTCTTT.

This clone was recorded only once. The CDR3 sequence is CASGQAYEQYF. The CDR3 nucleotides are TGTGCCAGCGGACAGGCCTACGAGCAGTACTTC. The genes are TRBV6-5 and TRBJ2-7; 7 bases match TRBD1. This CDR3 has 11 residues. V dropped 8 bases and J dropped 2; count of bases not matched to a gene: 0. Germline CDR1 and CDR2: MNHEY and SVGAGI.

The chain links TRBV25-1 to TRBJ2-3; 7 positions agree with TRBD2. This CDR3 has 16 residues. In germline, CDR1 is MGHDK, CDR2 SYGVNS. Trimming cost V 1 base and J 0 bases; bases outside gene matches: 4. The CDR3 sequence is CASSELGLGSTDTQYF. DNA for the CDR3: TGTGCCAGCAGTGAATTAGGACTAGGGAGCACAGATACGCAGTATTTT.

This clone was seen just once. This chain uses TRBV18 with TRBJ1-4; D gene unclear. From germline, CDR1 is KGHSH and CDR2 LQKENI. The ends were cut back, 2 bases at V and 0 bases at J, with 7 bases in the middle. The CDR3 has 15 amino acids. The CDR3 reads CASSPRETTNEKLFF. The CDR3 DNA is TGTGCCAGCTCACCAAGAGAAACAACTAATGAAAAACTGTTTTTT. Full variable domain (rest looked up from reference TRBV18 and TRBJ1-4): NAGVMQNPRHLVRRRGQEARLRCSPMKGHSHVYWYRQLPEEGLKFMVYLQKENIIDESGMPKERFSAEFPKEGPSILRIQQVVRGDSAAYFCASSPRETTNEKLFFGSGTQLSVL.

The chain carries TRBV30 and TRBJ1-1; D might be TRBD1 (6 bases). Looked up from germline, CDR1 is GTSNPN and CDR2 is SVGIG (reference sequence). With 8 bases removed from V and 3 bases from J, the gap between germline ends came to 13 bases. The CDR3 is 12 residues long. CDR3 nucleotides: TGTGCCGTGGGACATTTCGACACTGAAGCTTTCTTT. Protein: CAVGHFDTEAFF.

The chain is built from TRBV10-2 and TRBJ2-7, with D maybe TRBD1 (6 bases). Trimming removed 10 bases from V and 3 bases from J, with 13 bases in between. Germline V CDR1 and CDR2: WSHSY, SAAADI. The CDR3 sequence is 12 residues long. CDR3 nucleotide sequence: TGCGCCATCCAGGGGCGGAACTACGAGCAGTACTTC. Translation: CAIQGRNYEQYF.